This is a list of T cell receptor beta chains from one sample in a study of T-cell reconstitution after alpha-beta-depleted transplantation in children. TCRdb reprocessed the PCR reads via MiXCR and lists one record per CDR3 protein. The sample consists of hundreds of thousands of distinct CDR3 sequences, 10% to 13% of them appearing once. The specimen comprised PBMCs, sampled before TCRalphabeta/CD19-depleted stem cell transplant. These receptors were collected from a child under 10 years old with inherited bone marrow failure, due to receive a stem cell transplant. Both conserved end residues are part of each CDR3. Fields, in order: V gene, clone size, D gene, J gene, CDR3 protein, CDR3 DNA. The D gene is left open where the match is weak. Size is stated for part of the rows, as once, few or many counts, or as a class when the clone is expanded.

>TRBV29-1|many|-|TRBJ2-7
CSVEDVAREQYF
TGCAGCGTTGAAGATGTAGCGCGCGAGCAGTACTTC
>TRBV4-2|-|-|TRBJ1-3
CASSPRTQNSGNTIYF
TGTGCCAGCAGCCCTCGGACGCAGAACTCTGGAAACACCATATATTTT
>TRBV20-1|many|-|TRBJ1-2
CSAREDGGYGYTF
TGCAGTGCGCGGGAGGACGGTGGCTATGGCTACACCTTC
>TRBV6-5|many|TRBD2|TRBJ2-1
CASSYSGTSSYNEQFF
TGTGCCAGCAGTTACTCGGGGACTAGTTCCTACAATGAGCAGTTCTTC
>TRBV27|few|TRBD1|TRBJ1-1
CASSPSTGPRITEAFF
TGTGCCAGCAGTCCCTCGACAGGGCCAAGGATCACTGAAGCTTTCTTT
>TRBV12-3/TRBV12-4|many|TRBD2|TRBJ2-7
CASSLLAGEAYEQYF
TGTGCCAGCAGTTTACTAGCGGGGGAAGCCTACGAGCAGTACTTC
>TRBV20-1|few|-|TRBJ2-3
CSAYIPQGGTQYF
TGCAGTGCCTACATACCCCAGGGGGGGACGCAGTATTTT
>TRBV30|-|-|TRBJ2-5
CAWSVGGSQETQYF
TGTGCCTGGAGTGTAGGCGGGTCCCAAGAGACCCAGTACTTC
>TRBV7-7|many|TRBD2|TRBJ2-1
CASSLIAGEYNEQFF
TGTGCCAGCAGTCTCATAGCGGGAGAGTACAATGAGCAGTTCTTC
>TRBV5-1|many|-|TRBJ2-3
CASSQRPDTDTQYF
TGCGCCAGCAGCCAGCGGCCGGATACAGATACGCAGTATTTT
>TRBV4-3|many|TRBD1|TRBJ2-2
CASAGTGHTGELFF
TGCGCCAGCGCCGGGACAGGGCACACCGGGGAGCTGTTTTTT
>TRBV6-5|-|TRBD2|TRBJ2-7
CASSYGSGRTSAGQYF
TGTGCCAGCAGTTACGGAAGCGGGAGGACATCCGCAGGGCAGTACTTC
>TRBV18|once|TRBD1|TRBJ1-2
CASSPQTGNYGYTF
TGTGCCAGCTCACCTCAGACAGGGAACTATGGCTACACCTTC
>TRBV7-2|-|-|TRBJ1-5
CASSLAFQPQHF
TGTGCCAGCAGCTTAGCTTTCCAGCCCCAGCATTTT
>TRBV7-9|many|-|TRBJ1-5
CASSPVGEDSNQPQHF
TGTGCCAGCAGCCCCGTGGGGGAAGACAGCAATCAGCCCCAGCATTTT
>TRBV20-1|many|-|TRBJ2-3
CSALALAVTDTQYF
TGCAGTGCCCTGGCTCTAGCAGTCACAGATACGCAGTATTTT
>TRBV5-1|-|TRBD1|TRBJ2-7
CASSLAGQVLGAEQYF
TGCGCCAGCAGCTTGGCCGGACAGGTCCTCGGCGCCGAGCAGTACTTC
>TRBV29-1|-|-|TRBJ1-1
CSSWTASNTEAFF
TGCAGCTCCTGGACAGCTTCGAACACTGAAGCTTTCTTT
>TRBV12-3/TRBV12-4|many|-|TRBJ2-3
CASSLSFLATDTQYF
TGTGCCAGCAGTTTATCTTTCCTAGCTACAGATACGCAGTATTTT
>TRBV20-1|few|TRBD2|TRBJ2-2
CCARVPTGLAGTGELFF
TGCTGTGCTAGAGTTCCTACAGGACTAGCGGGTACCGGGGAGCTGTTTTTT
>TRBV6-2/TRBV6-3|many|-|TRBJ2-3
CASKSSTDTQYF
TGTGCCAGCAAGAGCAGCACAGATACGCAGTATTTT
>TRBV11-2|many|-|TRBJ1-1
CASSFRGGTEAFF
TGTGCCAGCAGCTTTCGCGGGGGGACTGAAGCTTTCTTT
>TRBV29-1|many|-|TRBJ1-1
CSVEQGLNTEAFF
TGCAGCGTTGAACAGGGCCTGAACACTGAAGCTTTCTTT
>TRBV20-1|many|-|TRBJ2-1
CSARDGSSYGEQFF
TGCAGTGCTAGAGACGGTAGTTCTTACGGTGAGCAGTTCTTC
>TRBV30|-|-|TRBJ1-1
CAWSVVYTEAFF
TGTGCCTGGAGTGTAGTCTACACTGAAGCTTTCTTT
>TRBV2|many|-|TRBJ2-2
CASSRTDTGELFF
TGTGCCAGCAGTCGGACCGACACCGGGGAGCTGTTTTTT
>TRBV4-3|-|TRBD2|TRBJ2-7
CASSQETSGRETYEQYF
TGCGCCAGCAGCCAAGAAACTAGCGGGAGGGAAACCTACGAGCAGTACTTC
>TRBV4-1|many|-|TRBJ2-7
CASSQGSVNYEQYF
TGCGCCAGCAGCCAAGGGTCGGTCAACTACGAGCAGTACTTC
>TRBV5-1|few|TRBD2|TRBJ2-1
CASSSAPTFLAGDNEQFF
TGCGCCAGCAGCTCGGCCCCGACATTCCTAGCGGGAGATAATGAGCAGTTCTTC
>TRBV21-1|-|-|TRBJ1-1
CASSPRTADTEAFF
TGTGCCAGCAGTCCGCGGACGGCGGACACTGAAGCTTTCTTT
>TRBV6-1|-|TRBD2|TRBJ2-7
CASRLGVSGAYEQYF
TGTGCCAGCAGACTAGGGGTTAGCGGGGCTTACGAGCAGTACTTC
>TRBV7-9|many|-|TRBJ2-4
CASSLRRENIQYF
TGTGCCAGCAGCTTGAGAAGGGAGAACATTCAGTACTTC
>TRBV27|many|-|TRBJ2-7
CASSSKGAYEQYF
TGTGCCAGCAGTTCCAAGGGGGCCTACGAGCAGTACTTC
>TRBV12-3/TRBV12-4|many|-|TRBJ2-1
CASSLAGGFDEQFF
TGTGCCAGCAGTTTAGCGGGAGGTTTCGATGAGCAGTTCTTC
>TRBV12-3/TRBV12-4|many|-|TRBJ2-3
CASSLVDDTRHTQYF
TGTGCCAGCAGTTTAGTCGACGACACGCGACATACGCAGTATTTT
>TRBV12-3/TRBV12-4|few|TRBD1|TRBJ1-2
CASSGLDRDGIKYGYTF
TGTGCCAGCAGTGGACTCGACAGGGACGGAATTAAGTATGGCTACACCTTC
>TRBV7-9|many|-|TRBJ2-4
CASSREGPGTGKNIQYF
TGTGCCAGCAGCCGGGAGGGTCCTGGGACAGGAAAAAACATTCAGTACTTC